The clone carrying this TCR beta chain is categorized as medium-sized (0.01 to 0.1%). All TCR cDNA molecules were individually tagged with a unique molecular identifier. Using its own MiXCR run on the 5' RACE reads, TCRdb lists one record per CDR3 protein. Of 23,000 or so distinct CDR3 sequences in the sample, less than 6% were seen once. The CDR3 covers 15 residues. V gave up 5 bases and J gave up 4 bases; unmatched junction bases: 9. This sample stems from a study of spatial heterogeneity in lung cancer. For the study at large: There were consistently more beta-chain sequences detected than alpha-chain sequences.

The time point: sample taken at primary tumor resection. The donor group consisted of some 70 patients who had untreated, early-stage non-small cell lung cancer. Tumor, nontumor lung or frozen PBMC supplied whole RNA, sequenced without sorting. The chain recombines TRBV12-3 or TRBV12-4 with TRBJ2-7, with 9 bases that match TRBD1. The input for sequencing was PBMCs, taken at surgery. The clonotype originates from a male donor with early-stage non-small cell lung cancer. CDR3 in DNA: TGTGCCAGCAGTCCCAGGACAGGGGAAGTGTACGAGCAGTACTTC. This gives the protein CASSPRTGEVYEQYF.